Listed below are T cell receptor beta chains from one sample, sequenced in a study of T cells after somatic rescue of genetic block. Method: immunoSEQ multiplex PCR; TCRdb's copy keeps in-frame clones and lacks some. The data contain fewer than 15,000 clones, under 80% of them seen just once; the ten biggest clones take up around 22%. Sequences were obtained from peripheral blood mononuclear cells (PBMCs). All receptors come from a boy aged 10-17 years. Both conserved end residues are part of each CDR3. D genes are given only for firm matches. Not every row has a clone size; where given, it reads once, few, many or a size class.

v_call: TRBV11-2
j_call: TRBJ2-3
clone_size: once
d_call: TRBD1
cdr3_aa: CASSLSTGGARQYF
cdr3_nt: TGTGCCAGCAGCTTATCGACAGGGGGCGCCAGGCAGTATTTT

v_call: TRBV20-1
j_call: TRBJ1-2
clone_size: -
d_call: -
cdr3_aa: CSAGRFGGYTF
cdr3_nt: TGCAGTGCCGGCAGGTTTGGGGGCTACACCTTC

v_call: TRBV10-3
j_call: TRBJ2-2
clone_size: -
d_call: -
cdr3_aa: CAISESWLMELFF
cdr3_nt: TGTGCCATCAGTGAGTCGTGGCTTATGGAGCTGTTTTTT

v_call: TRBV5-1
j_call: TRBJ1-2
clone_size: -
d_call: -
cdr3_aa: CASSPTGYTNYGYTF
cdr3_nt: TGCGCCAGCAGTCCTACCGGATATACTAACTATGGCTACACCTTC

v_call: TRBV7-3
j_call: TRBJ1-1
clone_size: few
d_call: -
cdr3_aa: CASSLQGRGTEAFF
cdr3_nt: TGTGCCAGCAGCTTGCAGGGACGGGGCACTGAAGCTTTCTTT

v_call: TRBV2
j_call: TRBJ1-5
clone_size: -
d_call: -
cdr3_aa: CASKMGSGIGQPQHF
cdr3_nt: TGTGCCAGCAAAATGGGATCAGGGATTGGTCAGCCCCAGCATTTT

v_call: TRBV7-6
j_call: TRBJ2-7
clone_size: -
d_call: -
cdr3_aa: CASSLGNLGWYEQYF
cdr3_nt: TGTGCCAGCAGCTTAGGGAACCTGGGCTGGTACGAGCAGTACTTC

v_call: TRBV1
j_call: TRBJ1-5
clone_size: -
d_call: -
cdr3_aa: CTSSQLGQSRNQPQHF
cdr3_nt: TGCACCAGCAGCCAACTAGGACAGAGCCGAAATCAGCCCCAGCATTTT

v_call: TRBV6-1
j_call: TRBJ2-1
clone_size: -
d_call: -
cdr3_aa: CASGYNEQFF
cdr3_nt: TGTGCCAGCGGATACAATGAGCAGTTCTTC

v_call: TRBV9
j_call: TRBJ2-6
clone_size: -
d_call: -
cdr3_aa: CASSVASGANVLTF
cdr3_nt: TGTGCCAGCAGCGTAGCCTCCGGGGCCAACGTCCTGACTTTC

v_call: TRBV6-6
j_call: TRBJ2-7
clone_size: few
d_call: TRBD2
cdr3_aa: CASSYSEAGGPEQYF
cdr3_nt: TGTGCCAGCAGTTACTCAGAAGCGGGAGGGCCCGAGCAGTACTTC

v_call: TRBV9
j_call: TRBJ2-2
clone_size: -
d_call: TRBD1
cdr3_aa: CASSPERGLIGELFF
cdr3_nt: TGTGCCAGCAGCCCCGAAAGGGGGCTGATCGGGGAGCTGTTTTTT

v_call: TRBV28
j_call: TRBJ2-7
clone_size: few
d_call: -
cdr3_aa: CASSPEGMGSYEQYF
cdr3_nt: TGTGCCAGCAGTCCCGAGGGGATGGGCTCCTACGAGCAGTACTTC

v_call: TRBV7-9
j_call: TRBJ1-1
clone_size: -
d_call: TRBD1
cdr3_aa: CASSLRRGLMKNTEAFF
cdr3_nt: TGTGCCAGCAGCCTTCGCAGGGGGCTCATGAAAAACACTGAAGCTTTCTTT

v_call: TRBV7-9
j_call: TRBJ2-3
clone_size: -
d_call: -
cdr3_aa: CASSLGGNPDTQYF
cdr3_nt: TGTGCCAGCAGCTTAGGGGGAAACCCAGATACGCAGTATTTT

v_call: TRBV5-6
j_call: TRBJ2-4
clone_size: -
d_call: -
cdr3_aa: CASSSLSSAKNIQYF
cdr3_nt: TGTGCCAGCAGCTCGTTGAGTAGTGCCAAAAACATTCAGTACTTC

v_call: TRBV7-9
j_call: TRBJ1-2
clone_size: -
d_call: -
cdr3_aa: CASSPGRGTLYGYTF
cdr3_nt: TGTGCCAGCAGCCCCGGTCGAGGAACCCTCTATGGCTACACCTTC

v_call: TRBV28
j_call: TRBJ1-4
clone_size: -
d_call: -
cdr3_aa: CASSPPLGAGDEKLFF
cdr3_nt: TGTGCCAGCAGTCCCCCCCTGGGGGCAGGGGACGAAAAACTGTTTTTT

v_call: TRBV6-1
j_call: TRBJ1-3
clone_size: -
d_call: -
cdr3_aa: CASTQVGIGNTIYF
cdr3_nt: TGTGCCAGCACCCAAGTGGGTATCGGAAACACCATATATTTT

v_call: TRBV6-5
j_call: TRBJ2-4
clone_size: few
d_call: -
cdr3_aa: CASSSQDPGIQYF
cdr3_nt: TGTGCCAGCAGTTCCCAAGATCCGGGCATTCAGTACTTC

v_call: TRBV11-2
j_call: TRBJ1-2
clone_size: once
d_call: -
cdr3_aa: CASSSQWGRLPSNYGYTF
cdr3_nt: TGTGCCAGCAGCTCCCAATGGGGCAGGCTTCCCTCTAACTATGGCTACACCTTC

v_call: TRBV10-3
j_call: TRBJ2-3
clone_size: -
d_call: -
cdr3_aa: CAISEGPPDTQYF
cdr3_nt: TGTGCCATCAGTGAGGGGCCTCCAGATACGCAGTATTTT

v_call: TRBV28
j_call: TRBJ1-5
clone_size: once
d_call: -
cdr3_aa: CASRGGQRNQPQHF
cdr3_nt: TGTGCCAGCAGGGGAGGACAGCGCAATCAGCCCCAGCATTTT

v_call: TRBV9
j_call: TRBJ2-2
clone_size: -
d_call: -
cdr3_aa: CASSPVGGLNTGELFF
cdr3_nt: TGTGCCAGCAGCCCAGTGGGGGGGCTGAACACCGGGGAGCTGTTTTTT

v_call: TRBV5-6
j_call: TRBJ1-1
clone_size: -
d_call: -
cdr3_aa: CASSLARTHPNTEAFF
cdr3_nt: TGTGCCAGCAGCTTGGCCAGGACCCATCCGAACACTGAAGCTTTCTTT

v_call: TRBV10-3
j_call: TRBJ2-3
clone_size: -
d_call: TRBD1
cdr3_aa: CAISGQGPDTQYF
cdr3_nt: TGTGCCATCAGTGGACAGGGCCCAGATACGCAGTATTTT

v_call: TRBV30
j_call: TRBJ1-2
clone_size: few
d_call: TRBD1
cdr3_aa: CAWRGTGEGYGYTF
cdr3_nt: TGTGCCTGGAGGGGGACAGGGGAGGGGTATGGCTACACCTTC

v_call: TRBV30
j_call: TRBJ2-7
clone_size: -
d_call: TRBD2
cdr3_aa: CAWNGLAGLSYEQYF
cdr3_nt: TGTGCCTGGAACGGACTAGCGGGACTTTCTTACGAGCAGTACTTC

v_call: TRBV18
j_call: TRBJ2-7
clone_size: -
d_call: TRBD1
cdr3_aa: CASSPRDRGYEQYF
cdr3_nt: TGTGCCAGCTCACCTCGGGACAGGGGCTACGAGCAGTACTTC

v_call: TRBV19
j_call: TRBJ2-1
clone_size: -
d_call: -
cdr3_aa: CASSIDPAGTPYNEQFF
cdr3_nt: TGTGCCAGTAGTATAGATCCGGCAGGGACCCCCTACAATGAGCAGTTCTTC

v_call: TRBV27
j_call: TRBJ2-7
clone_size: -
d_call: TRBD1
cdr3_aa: CASKRQGNYEQYF
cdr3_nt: TGTGCCAGCAAGAGACAGGGCAACTACGAGCAGTACTTC

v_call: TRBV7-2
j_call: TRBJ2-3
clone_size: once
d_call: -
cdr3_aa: CASSRTFTDTQYF
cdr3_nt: TGTGCCAGCAGCAGGACTTTCACAGATACGCAGTATTTT

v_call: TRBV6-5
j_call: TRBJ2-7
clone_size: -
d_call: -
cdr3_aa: CASSRSGSYEQYF
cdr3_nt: TGTGCCAGCAGCCGCTCGGGATCCTACGAGCAGTACTTC

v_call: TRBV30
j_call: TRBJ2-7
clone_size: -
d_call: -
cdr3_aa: CAWSDPPGAPYEQYF
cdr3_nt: TGTGCCTGGAGTGACCCCCCCGGGGCACCCTACGAGCAGTACTTC

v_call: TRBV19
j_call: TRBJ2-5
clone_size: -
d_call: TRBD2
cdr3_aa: CASSMWGGETQYF
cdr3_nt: TGTGCCAGTAGTATGTGGGGGGGAGAGACCCAGTACTTC

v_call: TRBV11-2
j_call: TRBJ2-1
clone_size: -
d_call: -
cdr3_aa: CASSFVGANNEQFF
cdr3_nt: TGTGCCAGCAGCTTCGTCGGGGCTAATAATGAGCAGTTCTTC

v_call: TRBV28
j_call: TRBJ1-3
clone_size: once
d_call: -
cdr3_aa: CASRPTGNRNTIYF
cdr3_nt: TGTGCCAGCAGGCCTACAGGGAACCGAAACACCATATATTTT

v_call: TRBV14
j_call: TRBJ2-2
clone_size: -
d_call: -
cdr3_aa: CASSQRLAGNTGELFF
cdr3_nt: TGTGCCAGCAGCCAACGTCTAGCCGGGAACACCGGGGAGCTGTTTTTT